The entry that follows covers one TCR beta chain sequence. Its antigen is as yet unknown. This CDR3 has 13 amino acids. V gave up 3 bases and J gave up 2 bases, with 5 bases separating them. Germline V gives CDR1 WNHNN, CDR2 SYGVQD (reference sequence). TCRdb keeps only in-frame clones here, not all; method: immunoSEQ multiplex PCR. The data contain 100,000 or so clones, 80% to 90% of them singletons. The data originate from a study of T cell responses to AZD1222 COVID-19 vaccine. Whole-study results and caveats: Most donors were white British and more were female, and clonal diversity was possibly underestimated. There were repertoire samples only from the period after the peak T cell response. Nearly half of spike-specific TCRs reportedly go after variant regions that carry no mutations.

This chain uses TRBV10-1 with TRBJ1-3; D unclear. This TCR derives from an adult in good health. Sequenced material: peripheral blood, taken on day 0 of AZD1222 vaccination. In DNA form, the CDR3 reads TGCGCCAGCAGTGAACAGCCTGGAAACACCATATATTTT. As protein: CASSEQPGNTIYF.